Presented here are 10 T cell receptor beta chains from one specimen sequenced in a study of T cells in Graves' hyperthyroidism and ophthalmopathy. From RNA transcripts, TCR beta CDR3 regions were amplified. First-round RT-PCR of the TCR CDR3 relied on the HTBI primer set. A single record per CDR3 protein comes from TCRdb applying MiXCR to the multiplex PCR reads. The sample holds under 350,000 distinct CDR3 sequences, roughly 15% seen once. Sequencing input: blood. The origin of the receptors is a woman in her 40s with Graves' ophthalmopathy.

This clonotype was detected ten times or more. The V gene is TRBV6-1, the J gene TRBJ1-1; possible D gene TRBD1, 6 bases. The CDR3 extends over 13 amino acids. Germline assignment: CDR1 MNHNS and CDR2 SASEGT. V lost 5 bases to trimming and J lost 6 bases, with 13 bases between them. This chain's CDR3 is CASSWGLSPEAFF. CDR3 bases: TGTGCCAGCAGTTGGGGGCTTAGCCCTGAAGCTTTCTTT.

V is TRBV7-9 and J is TRBJ2-5; D may be TRBD2 (6 bases). Deletions cut 0 bases from V and 5 bases from J, with 13 bases between. Germline-derived CDR1 and CDR2 are SEHNR and FQNEAQ (reference sequence). This CDR3 has 15 amino acids. The CDR3 protein is CASSLARIGRETQYF. The CDR3 nucleotides are TGTGCCAGCAGCTTAGCGCGAATAGGGAGGGAGACCCAGTACTTC.

The rearrangement joins TRBV5-1 to TRBJ1-1; tentative D call: TRBD1 (5 bases). V lost 7 bases and J lost 0, with 22 bases in between. The CDR3 contains 17 residues. Per germline, CDR1 SGHRS and CDR2 YFSETQ. The CDR3 loop is CASRGVILGVMNTEAFF. The CDR3 DNA reads as TGCGCCAGCCGAGGGGTAATCCTAGGAGTAATGAACACTGAAGCTTTCTTT.

This clonotype has a handful of counts. This chain joins TRBV2 and TRBJ2-7; TRBD1 matches 9 bases. The CDR3 is 13 amino acids. CDR1 SNHLY and CDR2 FYNNEI come from the germline V gene. V shed 6 bases, J shed 9 bases, and the junction held 9 bases outside the gene matches. The DNA of the CDR3 is TGTGCCAGCAGAGTTATGCCGGGACAGGGGCAGTACTTC. As protein: CASRVMPGQGQYF.

In this sample, this clonotype turned up many times. As DNA, the CDR3 is TGTGCCAGCAGCCCCAGCGGCGGGGGCAATACGCAGTATTTT. As protein: CASSPSGGGNTQYF. This chain uses TRBV7-2 with TRBJ2-3; D possibly corresponds to TRBD2 (7 bases). Germline V gene lookup returns CDR1 SGHTA and CDR2 FQGNSA. CDR3 length: 14 amino acids. V was clipped by 5 bases and J by 7 bases, with 16 bases between them.

The gene calls are TRBV2 and TRBJ2-5, with 9 bases aligning to TRBD1. CDR1 is SNHLY, CDR2 FYNNEI, per germline. The CDR3 is made up of 15 amino acids. After removal of 5 bases from V and 4 bases from J, the junction contained 8 bases not matched to a gene. CDR3 region: CASSNTGGARETQYF. CDR3 nucleotides: TGTGCCAGCAGTAATACAGGGGGCGCTCGAGAGACCCAGTACTTC.

The chain couples TRBV20-1 to TRBJ2-1; D remains ambiguous. The germline CDR1 and CDR2 sequences are DFQATT and SNEGSKA (reference sequence). This CDR3 has 14 amino acids. Trimming pared 5 bases from V and 6 bases from J, leaving 17 bases between. The chain's CDR3 is CSAAPRRRTNEQFF. CDR3 bases: TGCAGTGCTGCTCCCCGACGGCGGACCAATGAGCAGTTCTTC.

This clonotype showed up many times. J is TRBJ2-1 and V is TRBV20-1, with 9 nucleotides matching TRBD1. The CDR3 sequence is 12 residues long. Germline V gene data show CDR1 as DFQATT and CDR2 as SNEGSKA (reference sequence). Trimming removed 6 bases from V and 4 bases from J; junction bases left unmatched: 1. CDR3 protein: CSADRGYNEQFF. In nucleotides, the CDR3 is TGCAGTGCAGACAGGGGGTACAATGAGCAGTTCTTC.

This clonotype was seen many times. The chain is built from TRBV7-9 and TRBJ2-2, with 7 bases that match TRBD1. Germline values: CDR1 SEHNR, CDR2 FQNEAQ (reference sequence). The CDR3 length is 16 residues. With V trimmed by 5 bases and J by 4 bases, 10 bases remained unmatched. This chain's CDR3 is CASSASPGGSTGELFF. In nucleotides, the CDR3 is TGTGCCAGCAGCGCAAGCCCAGGGGGTAGCACCGGGGAGCTGTTTTTT.

This clonotype appeared many times. The V call is TRBV2, the J call TRBJ1-6; tentative D call: TRBD1 (5 bases). CDR1 and CDR2 from the germline V gene are SNHLY and FYNNEI. The CDR3 contains 13 residues. Deletions cut 4 bases from V and 9 bases from J, with 10 bases between. The CDR3 protein is CASSGQLTSPLHF. The CDR3, as DNA: TGTGCCAGCAGTGGACAGTTAACTTCACCCCTCCACTTT.